The clone carrying this T cell receptor (beta chain) showed up just a few times. TCRdb independently ran MiXCR on the RT-PCR reads; one entry per CDR3 protein. The sample records more than 150,000 distinct CDR3 sequences, around 9.2% being singletons. The record originates from a study of response to subunit inactivated influenza vaccine. The TCR sequence derives from a man aged 45-65 years who received an inactivated influenza vaccine. This specimen consisted of non-naive T cells sorted from PBMCs, obtained on the day of vaccination.

The CDR3 sequence is CASTIGASGYTF. CDR3 DNA sequence: TGTGCCAGCACTATAGGGGCGAGTGGCTACACCTTC. The chain joins TRBV6-2 or TRBV6-3 to TRBJ1-2; possible D gene TRBD1, 5 bases. V gave up 7 bases and J gave up 7 bases, with 13 bases separating them. CDR1 is MNHEY, CDR2 SVGEGT, per germline. This CDR3 comprises 12 residues.